The clone carrying this T cell receptor (beta chain) has a single count. Profiling relied on immunoSEQ multiplex PCR, and the TCRdb table lists in-frame clones only, not all of them. The data show fewer than 35,000 clones, with approximately 78% seen just once and 2% to 3% held by the top ten. This record belongs to a study of T cells in narcolepsy. CDR1 and CDR2 from the germline V gene are LNHDA and SQIVND (reference sequence). The ends were cut back, 7 bases at V and 0 bases at J, with 7 bases in the middle. There are 14 residues in the CDR3. The sequencing input was CD45RA- memory CD4+ T cells from PBMCs. The origin of this receptor is a human donor with narcolepsy. V gene TRBV19 combines with J gene TRBJ2-6; D gene uncertain. The CDR3 DNA reads TGTGCCAGTAACGACGGCTCTGGGGCCAACGTCCTGACTTTC. Translation: CASNDGSGANVLTF. Drawing the rest from reference TRBV19 and TRBJ2-6, the complete variable domain is DGGITQSPKYLFRKEGQNVTLSCEQNLNHDAMYWYRQDPGQGLRLIYYSQIVNDFQKGDIAEGYSVSREKKESFPLTVTSAQKNPTAFYLCASNDGSGANVLTFGAGSRLTVL.